Shown below are 19 T cell receptor beta chains from a single sample sequenced in a study of T cells in Graves' hyperthyroidism and ophthalmopathy. It was RNA transcripts that yielded the amplified TCR beta CDR3 regions. Using the HTBI primer set, a first-round RT-PCR was run on the TCR CDR3. TCRdb passed the multiplex PCR reads through MiXCR, listing each CDR3 protein once. In the table there are fewer than 650,000 distinct CDR3 sequences, over 12% of which are singletons. The sequenced sample was blood. Receptors were obtained from a woman aged 40 to 50 with Graves' ophthalmopathy.

This clonotype was observed at least ten times. The rearrangement uses TRBV6-1 and TRBJ2-5, with 10 bases matching TRBD2. The germline V gene has CDR1 MNHNS and CDR2 SASEGT. With 3 bases clipped from V and 3 bases from J, the junction kept 13 bases outside the gene matches. CDR3 length equals 18 residues. CDR3 sequence: CASSEGGTSVLFEETQYF. In DNA form, the CDR3 reads TGTGCCAGCAGTGAGGGCGGGACTAGCGTATTATTTGAAGAGACCCAGTACTTC.

This clonotype was picked up a small number of times. The junction does not match germline at one end; this may be a read error. V is TRBV12-3 or TRBV12-4 and J is TRBJ2-7; D remains ambiguous. The CDR3 spans 12 residues. The CDR3 loop reads CASSRLFYGQYF. The CDR3 DNA is TGTGCCAGCAGCCGACTGTTTTACGGGCAGTACTTC.

About this clonotype itself: A much larger clonotype is one base distant, so this may be a read error. The chain couples TRBV12-3 or TRBV12-4 to TRBJ2-7, with 11 bases fitting TRBD2. Trimming took 6 bases from V and 2 from J; bases not matched to a gene: 3. CDR3 length equals 14 residues. As DNA, the CDR3 is TGTGCCAGCAGGATGACTAGCGGGGCCTACGAGCAGTACTTC. Translation: CASRMTSGAYEQYF.

The chain has TRBV15 and TRBJ2-3, with no clear D. V gave up 3 bases and J gave up 2 bases, with 12 bases separating them. The length of the CDR3 is 15 residues. CDR1 LNHNV and CDR2 YYDKDF come from the germline V gene (reference sequence). In DNA, the CDR3 is TGTGCCACCAGCAGTTCAGAATACTACACAGATACGCAGTATTTT. Translating it yields CATSSSEYYTDTQYF.

This chain links TRBV28 with TRBJ2-3; tentative D call: TRBD2 (6 bases). Trimming took 5 bases from V and 7 from J, leaving 19 bases between them. Germline loops: CDR1 MDHEN, CDR2 SYDVKM. This CDR3 has 15 amino acids. CDR3 bases: TGTGCCAGCAGTGACGGGGGAGAGATATATCATACGCAGTATTTT. Translation gives CASSDGGEIYHTQYF. The variable domain in full, with the rest retrieved from reference TRBV28 and TRBJ2-3, is DVKVTQSSRYLVKRTGEKVFLECVQDMDHENMFWYRQDPGLGLRLIYFSYDVKMKEKGDIPEGYSVSREKKERFSLILESASTNQTSMYLCASSDGGEIYHTQYFGPGTRLTVL.

This clonotype was counted at least ten times. V and J are TRBV6-5 and TRBJ2-7; possibly TRBD1 or TRBD2 for D (5 bases each). Trimming removed 0 bases at V and 2 bases at J, with 17 bases between. In germline, CDR1 is MNHEY, CDR2 SVGAGI. The CDR3 is 17 residues long. This chain's CDR3 is CASSYSPIRDVTYEQYF. CDR3 nucleotide sequence: TGTGCCAGCAGTTACTCTCCCATCCGGGACGTCACCTACGAGCAGTACTTC.

In this sample, this clonotype turned up many times. The chain employs TRBV12-3 or TRBV12-4 and TRBJ2-7, with 7 bases fitting TRBD2. J gave up 4 bases and V 3 bases, and 6 bases lay outside the gene matches. The CDR3 sequence is 14 residues long. The chain's CDR3 is CASSFAGVKYEQYF. Here the CDR3 DNA reads TGTGCCAGCAGTTTCGCGGGAGTGAAATACGAGCAGTACTTC.

This clonotype has at least ten counts. The chain links TRBV28 to TRBJ1-2; D may be TRBD1 (5 bases). Germline V gene data show CDR1 as MDHEN and CDR2 as SYDVKM. V lost 7 bases to trimming and J lost 0 bases, with 12 bases between them. The CDR3 length is 14 residues. The CDR3 bases are TGTGCCAGCACGGTGGGGCTCACTAACTATGGCTACACCTTC. It is translated as CASTVGLTNYGYTF.

This clonotype has only a few counts. This rearrangement joins TRBV6-2 or TRBV6-3 to TRBJ2-7; possibly TRBD2 for D (5 bases). From germline, CDR1 is MNHEY and CDR2 SVGEGT. The CDR3 is made up of 16 amino acids. The V gene lost 2 bases and the J gene lost 5 bases, with 19 bases spanning the gap. The CDR3 here is CASSYEDSQPGDEQYF. CDR3 bases: TGTGCCAGCAGTTACGAGGACTCCCAGCCTGGAGACGAGCAGTACTTC.

This chain joins TRBV2 and TRBJ2-7; D is ambiguous. The germline CDR1 and CDR2 sequences are SNHLY and FYNNEI. The germline V and J ends were trimmed by 7 bases and 7 bases, with 11 bases remaining between them. This CDR3 has 11 residues. CDR3: CASTKEWEQYF. The CDR3 DNA is TGTGCCAGCACTAAAGAATGGGAGCAGTACTTC.

This clonotype was seen repeatedly, ten times or more. V and J are TRBV6-2 or TRBV6-3 and TRBJ2-7; 9 bases match TRBD2. Trimming at V came to 4 bases and at J to 2 bases, leaving 6 bases not matched to a gene. Germline lookup yields CDR1 MNHEY and CDR2 SVGEGT. The CDR3 has 15 residues. The CDR3 DNA sequence: TGTGCCAGCAGTTCCCTTAGCGGGAGAACCTACGAGCAGTACTTC. As protein: CASSSLSGRTYEQYF.

The J gene is TRBJ1-1, the V gene TRBV10-3; D is unclear. This CDR3 is built from 11 residues. Germline CDR1 ENHRY, CDR2 SYGVKD. Trimming removed 6 bases at V and 2 bases at J, with 4 bases between. The CDR3 sequence is CAIRDNTEAFF. The CDR3 DNA sequence: TGTGCCATCAGAGACAACACTGAAGCTTTCTTT.

At least ten counts were recorded for this clonotype. The chain joins TRBV6-1 to TRBJ2-5; the match to TRBD1 covers 10 bases. Germline CDR1 reads MNHNS; CDR2 reads SASEGT. After removal of 7 bases from V and 4 bases from J, the junction contained 15 bases not matched to a gene. The CDR3 covers 17 residues. CDR3 sequence: CASTRRQGARVLETQYF. CDR3 nucleotide sequence: TGTGCCAGCACCCGGCGACAGGGGGCGCGTGTGTTAGAGACCCAGTACTTC.

This sequence joins TRBV30 and TRBJ2-7; TRBD2 might be the D (5 bases). Germline CDR1 and CDR2: GTSNPN and SVGIG (reference sequence). Trimming shortened V by 2 bases and J by 6 bases, and 14 bases separated the two germline ends. The CDR3 loop spans 13 amino acids. CDR3 sequence (DNA): TGTGCCTGGAGTCCAGGACCGGGGTCCGAGCAGTACTTC. Protein sequence: CAWSPGPGSEQYF.

This clonotype was detected a few times. The J gene is TRBJ2-7, the V gene TRBV19, with TRBD1 matching over 7 bases. The CDR3 runs 12 residues. The ends lost 6 bases at V and 3 bases at J; junction bases unmatched: 2. Germline lookup yields CDR1 LNHDA and CDR2 SQIVND (reference sequence). CDR3: CASRDRNYEQYF. In DNA, the CDR3 is TGTGCCAGTAGGGACAGGAACTACGAGCAGTACTTC. The whole variable domain, filled in from reference TRBV19 and TRBJ2-7, reads DGGITQSPKYLFRKEGQNVTLSCEQNLNHDAMYWYRQDPGQGLRLIYYSQIVNDFQKGDIAEGYSVSREKKESFPLTVTSAQKNPTAFYLCASRDRNYEQYFGPGTRLTVT.

At least ten counts were recorded for this clonotype. This chain joins TRBV4-3 and TRBJ2-7; 7 bases match TRBD2. The CDR3 is made up of 14 amino acids. After removal of 4 bases from V and 1 base from J, the junction contained 4 bases not matched to a gene. From germline, CDR1 is LGHNA and CDR2 YSLEER. The CDR3, as DNA: TGCGCCAGCAGCCTTGGACTAGGGTCCTACGAGCAGTACTTC. This translates into CASSLGLGSYEQYF.

This chain joins TRBV6-5 and TRBJ1-1; perhaps TRBD1 as D (6 bases). The CDR3 is made up of 17 amino acids. Germline V lookup: CDR1 MNHEY, CDR2 SVGAGI. Trimming shortened V by 4 bases and J by 5 bases, and 23 bases separated the two germline ends. CDR3 protein: CASSSVGGGGMETEAFF. CDR3 nucleotides: TGTGCCAGCAGTTCCGTCGGGGGCGGAGGGATGGAGACTGAAGCTTTCTTT.

J is TRBJ1-2 and V is TRBV29-1; unclear D gene. The CDR3 has 12 residues. V lost 0 bases and J lost 6, with 8 bases in between. Germline CDR1 SQVTM, CDR2 ANQGSEA. In nucleotides, the CDR3 is TGCAGCGTTGAAGATCTCCAGGATGGCTACACCTTC. Residues: CSVEDLQDGYTF.

In this sample, this clonotype turned up many times. The chain links TRBV5-1 to TRBJ1-2; D is possibly TRBD1 (6 bases). The CDR3 length is 13 residues. V lost 7 bases, J lost 4 bases, and 14 bases lay in between. Germline CDR1 reads SGHRS; CDR2 reads YFSETQ. CDR3 sequence reads: CASGRQDSYGYTF. CDR3 DNA sequence: TGCGCCAGCGGACGACAGGACTCCTATGGCTACACCTTC.